The present TCR beta chain was sequenced within a study of early T cells in non-severe SARS-CoV-2 infection. Study as a whole: Whole-blood bulk RNA, unsorted, was sequenced, and chains were unpaired.

Individual cDNA molecules were tagged with unique molecular identifiers, the study reported. TCRdb used MiXCR to reprocess the 5' RACE reads, holding one entry per CDR3 protein. The data contain approximately 31,000 distinct CDR3 sequences, roughly 7.2% of them seen just once; the ten biggest clones take up approximately 2.7%. This clonotype was seen many times. CDR3 size: 13 residues. Germline lookup yields CDR1 SGDLS and CDR2 YYNGEE. V was pared by 3 bases and J by 3 bases, with 10 bases between. The sequence derives from an adult who was a healthcare worker with PCR-confirmed SARS-CoV-2 infection or an uninfected control (not recorded which). The rearrangement uses TRBV9 and TRBJ2-7; D is possibly TRBD2 (6 bases). The sequenced material came from whole blood. CDR3 in DNA: TGTGCCAGCAGCGCCAATAGCGGCTACGAGCAGTACTTC. Residues: CASSANSGYEQYF.